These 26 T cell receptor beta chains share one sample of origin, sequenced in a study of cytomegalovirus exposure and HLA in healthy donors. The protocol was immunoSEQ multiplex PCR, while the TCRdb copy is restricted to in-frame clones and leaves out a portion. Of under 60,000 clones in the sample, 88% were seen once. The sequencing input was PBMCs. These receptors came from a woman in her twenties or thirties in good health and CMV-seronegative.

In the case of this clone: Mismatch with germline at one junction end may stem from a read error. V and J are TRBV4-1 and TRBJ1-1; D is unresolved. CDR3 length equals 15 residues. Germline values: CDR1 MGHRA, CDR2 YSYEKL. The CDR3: CASSQESGMNTEAFF. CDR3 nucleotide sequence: TGCGCCAGCAGCCAAGAGTCAGGAATGAATACTGAAGCTTTCTTT.

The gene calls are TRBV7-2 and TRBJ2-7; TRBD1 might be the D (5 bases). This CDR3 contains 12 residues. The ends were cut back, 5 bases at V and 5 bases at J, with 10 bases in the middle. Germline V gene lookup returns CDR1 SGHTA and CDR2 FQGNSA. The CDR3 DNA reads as TGTGCCAGCAGCGATAGACAGAACGAGCAGTACTTC. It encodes CASSDRQNEQYF. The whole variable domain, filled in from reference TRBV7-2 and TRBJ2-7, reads GAGVSQSPSNKVTEKGKDVELRCDPISGHTALYWYRQSLGQGLEFLIYFQGNSAPDKSGLPSDRFSAERTGGSVSTLTIQRTQQEDSAVYLCASSDRQNEQYFGPGTRLTVT.

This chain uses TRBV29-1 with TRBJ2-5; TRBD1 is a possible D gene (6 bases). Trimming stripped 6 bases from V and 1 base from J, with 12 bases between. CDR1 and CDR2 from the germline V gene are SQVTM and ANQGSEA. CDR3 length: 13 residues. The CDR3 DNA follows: TGCAGCGTCGAACAGGGTGCCCAAGAGACCCAGTACTTC. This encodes CSVEQGAQETQYF.

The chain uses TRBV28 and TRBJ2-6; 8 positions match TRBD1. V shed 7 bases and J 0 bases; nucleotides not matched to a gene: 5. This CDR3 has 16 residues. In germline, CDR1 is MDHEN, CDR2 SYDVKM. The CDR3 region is CASNSGGASGANVLTF. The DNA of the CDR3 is TGTGCCAGCAACTCAGGGGGCGCCTCTGGGGCCAACGTCCTGACTTTC. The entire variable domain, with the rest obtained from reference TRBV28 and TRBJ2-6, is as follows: DVKVTQSSRYLVKRTGEKVFLECVQDMDHENMFWYRQDPGLGLRLIYFSYDVKMKEKGDIPEGYSVSREKKERFSLILESASTNQTSMYLCASNSGGASGANVLTFGAGSRLTVL.

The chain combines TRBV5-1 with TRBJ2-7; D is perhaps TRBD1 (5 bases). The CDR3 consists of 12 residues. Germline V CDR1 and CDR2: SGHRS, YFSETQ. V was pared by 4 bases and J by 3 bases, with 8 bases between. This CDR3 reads CASSLQGYEQYF. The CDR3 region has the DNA TGCGCCAGCAGCCTCCAGGGCTACGAGCAGTACTTC.

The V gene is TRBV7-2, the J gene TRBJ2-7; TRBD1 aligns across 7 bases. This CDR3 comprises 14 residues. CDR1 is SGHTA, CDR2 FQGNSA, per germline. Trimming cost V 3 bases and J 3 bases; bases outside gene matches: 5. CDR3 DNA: TGTGCCAGCAGCTTGGAAGACAGGGACTACGAGCAGTACTTC. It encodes CASSLEDRDYEQYF.

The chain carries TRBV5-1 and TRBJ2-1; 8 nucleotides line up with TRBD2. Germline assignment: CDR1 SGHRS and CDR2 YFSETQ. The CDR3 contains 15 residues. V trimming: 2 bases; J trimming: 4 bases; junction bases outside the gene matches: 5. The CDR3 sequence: CASSLAGEPYNEQFF. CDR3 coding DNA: TGCGCCAGCAGCTTAGCGGGAGAACCATACAATGAGCAGTTCTTC. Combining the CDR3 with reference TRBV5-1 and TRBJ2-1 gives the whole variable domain KAGVTQTPRYLIKTRGQQVTLSCSPISGHRSVSWYQQTPGQGLQFLFEYFSETQRNKGNFPGRFSGRQFSNSRSEMNVSTLELGDSALYLCASSLAGEPYNEQFFGPGTRLTVL.

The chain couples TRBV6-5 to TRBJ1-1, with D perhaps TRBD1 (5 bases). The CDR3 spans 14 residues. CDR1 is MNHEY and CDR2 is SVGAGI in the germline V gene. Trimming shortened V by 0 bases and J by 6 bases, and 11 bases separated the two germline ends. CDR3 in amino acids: CASSYSTGRAEAFF. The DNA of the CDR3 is TGTGCCAGCAGTTACTCGACGGGCAGGGCTGAAGCTTTCTTT.

Written as DNA, the CDR3 is TGTGCCAGCAGTGGGAGGGGATTAGGGACTAATGAGCAGTTCTTC. This codes for CASSGRGLGTNEQFF. The chain carries TRBV27 and TRBJ2-1; TRBD2 matches 7 bases. This CDR3 has 15 amino acids. Trimming removed 5 bases from V and 7 bases from J; junction bases left unmatched: 11. Germline loops: CDR1 MNHEY, CDR2 SMNVEV (reference sequence).

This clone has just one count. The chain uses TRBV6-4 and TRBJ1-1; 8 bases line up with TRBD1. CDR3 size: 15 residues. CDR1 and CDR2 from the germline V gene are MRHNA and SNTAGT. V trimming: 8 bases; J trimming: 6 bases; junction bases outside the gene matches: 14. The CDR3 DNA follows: TGTGCCAGCTCCGACTCCGCCCAGGGGGCAGCTGAAGCTTTCTTT. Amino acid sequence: CASSDSAQGAAEAFF.

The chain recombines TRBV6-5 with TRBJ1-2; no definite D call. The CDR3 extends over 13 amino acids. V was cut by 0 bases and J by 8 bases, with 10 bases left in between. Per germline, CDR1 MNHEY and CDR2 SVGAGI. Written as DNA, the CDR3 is TGTGCCAGCAGTTACTCTGACGGGAGAGGCTACACCTTC. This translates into CASSYSDGRGYTF.

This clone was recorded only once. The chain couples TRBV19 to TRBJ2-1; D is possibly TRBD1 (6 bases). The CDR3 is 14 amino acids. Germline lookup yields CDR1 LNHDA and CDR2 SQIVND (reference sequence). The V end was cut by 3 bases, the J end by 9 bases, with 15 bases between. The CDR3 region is CASSIPTGLSEQFF. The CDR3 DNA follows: TGTGCCAGTAGTATCCCCACAGGGTTGAGTGAGCAGTTCTTC.

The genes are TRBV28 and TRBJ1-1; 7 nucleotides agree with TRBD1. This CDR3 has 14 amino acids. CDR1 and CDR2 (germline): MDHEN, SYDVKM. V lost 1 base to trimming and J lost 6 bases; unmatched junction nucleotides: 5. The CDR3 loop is CASSLSDRVSEAFF. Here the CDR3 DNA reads TGTGCCAGCAGTTTATCCGACAGGGTCTCTGAAGCTTTCTTT.

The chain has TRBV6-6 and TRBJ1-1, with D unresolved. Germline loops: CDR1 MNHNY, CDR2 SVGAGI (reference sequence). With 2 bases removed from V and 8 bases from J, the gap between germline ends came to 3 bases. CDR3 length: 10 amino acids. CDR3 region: CASSYSEAFF. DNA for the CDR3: TGTGCCAGCAGTTACAGCGAAGCTTTCTTT.

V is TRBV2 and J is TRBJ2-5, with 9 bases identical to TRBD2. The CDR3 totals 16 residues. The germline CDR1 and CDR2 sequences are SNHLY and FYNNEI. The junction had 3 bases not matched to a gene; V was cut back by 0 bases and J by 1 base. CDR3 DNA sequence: TGTGCCAGCAGTGAAGCCCCGGGACTAGCCCAAGAGACCCAGTACTTC. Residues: CASSEAPGLAQETQYF.

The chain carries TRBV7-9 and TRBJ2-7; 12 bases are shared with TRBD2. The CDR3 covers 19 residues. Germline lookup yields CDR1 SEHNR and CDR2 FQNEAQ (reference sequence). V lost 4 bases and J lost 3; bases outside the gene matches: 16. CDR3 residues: CASSSTRTSGAPVDYEQYF. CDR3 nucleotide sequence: TGTGCCAGCAGCTCTACGCGGACTAGCGGGGCCCCGGTCGACTACGAGCAGTACTTC.

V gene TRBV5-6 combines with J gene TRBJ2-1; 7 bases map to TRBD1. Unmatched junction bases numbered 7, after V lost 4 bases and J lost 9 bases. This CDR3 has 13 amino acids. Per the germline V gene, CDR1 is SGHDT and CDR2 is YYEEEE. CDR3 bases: TGTGCCAGCAGCGTCGGGACAGCGAGTGAGCAGTTCTTC. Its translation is CASSVGTASEQFF. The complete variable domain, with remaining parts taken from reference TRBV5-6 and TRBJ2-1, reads DAGVTQSPTHLIKTRGQQVTLRCSPKSGHDTVSWYQQALGQGPQFIFQYYEEEERQRGNFPDRFSGHQFPNYSSELNVNALLLGDSALYLCASSVGTASEQFFGPGTRLTVL.

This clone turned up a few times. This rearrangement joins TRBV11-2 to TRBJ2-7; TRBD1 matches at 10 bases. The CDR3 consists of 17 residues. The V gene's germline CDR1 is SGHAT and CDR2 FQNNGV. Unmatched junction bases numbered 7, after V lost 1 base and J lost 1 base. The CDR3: CASSLGTGGKTSYEQYF. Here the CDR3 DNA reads TGTGCCAGCAGCTTAGGGACAGGGGGTAAGACTTCCTACGAGCAGTACTTC.

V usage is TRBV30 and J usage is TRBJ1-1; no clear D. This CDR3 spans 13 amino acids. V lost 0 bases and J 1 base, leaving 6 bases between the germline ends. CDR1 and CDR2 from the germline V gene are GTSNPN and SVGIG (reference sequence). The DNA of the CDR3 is TGTGCCTGGAGTGTATCAGAGAACACTGAAGCTTTCTTT. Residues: CAWSVSENTEAFF.

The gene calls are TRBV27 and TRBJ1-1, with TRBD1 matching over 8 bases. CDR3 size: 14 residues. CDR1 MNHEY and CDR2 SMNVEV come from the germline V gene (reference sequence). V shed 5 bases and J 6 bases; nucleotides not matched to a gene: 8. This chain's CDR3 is CASSATGGRAEAFF. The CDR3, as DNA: TGTGCCAGCAGTGCTACAGGGGGTAGGGCTGAAGCTTTCTTT.

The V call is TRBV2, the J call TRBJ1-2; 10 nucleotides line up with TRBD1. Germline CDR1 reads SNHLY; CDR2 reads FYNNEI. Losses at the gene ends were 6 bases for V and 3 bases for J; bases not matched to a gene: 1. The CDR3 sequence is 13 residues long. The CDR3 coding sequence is TGTGCCAGCAGGGACAGGGGGTACTATGGCTACACCTTC. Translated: CASRDRGYYGYTF.

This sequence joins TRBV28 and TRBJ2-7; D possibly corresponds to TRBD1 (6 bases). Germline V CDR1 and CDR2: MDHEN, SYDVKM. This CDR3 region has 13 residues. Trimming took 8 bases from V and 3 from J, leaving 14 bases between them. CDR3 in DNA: TGTGCCAGCCACTCACAGGGCCGCTACGAGCAGTACTTC. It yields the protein CASHSQGRYEQYF.

In DNA, the CDR3 is TGCAGCGTCTTCTCTGGAAACACCATATATTTT. Its protein is CSVFSGNTIYF. The V call is TRBV29-1, the J call TRBJ1-3, with D unclear. Germline V CDR1 and CDR2: SQVTM, ANQGSEA. V was pared by 6 bases and J by 0 bases, with 3 bases between. The CDR3 consists of 11 residues.

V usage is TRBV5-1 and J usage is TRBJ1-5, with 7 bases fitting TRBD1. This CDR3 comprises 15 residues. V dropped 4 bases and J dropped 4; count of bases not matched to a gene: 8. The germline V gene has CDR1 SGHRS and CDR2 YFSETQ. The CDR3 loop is CASSTGAGENQPQHF. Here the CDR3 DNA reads TGCGCCAGCAGCACAGGGGCCGGAGAAAATCAGCCCCAGCATTTT.

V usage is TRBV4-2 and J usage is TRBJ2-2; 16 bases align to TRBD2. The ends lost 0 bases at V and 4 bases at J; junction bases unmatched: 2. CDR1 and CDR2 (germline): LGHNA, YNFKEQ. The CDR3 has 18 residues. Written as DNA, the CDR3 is TGTGCCAGCAGCCAAGAGGGACTAGCGGGAGGGCCCACCGGGGAGCTGTTTTTT. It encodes CASSQEGLAGGPTGELFF.

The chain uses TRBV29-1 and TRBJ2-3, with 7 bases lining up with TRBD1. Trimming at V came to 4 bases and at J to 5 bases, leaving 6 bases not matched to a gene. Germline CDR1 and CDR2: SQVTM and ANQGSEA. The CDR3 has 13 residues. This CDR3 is CSVVRGQLDTQYF. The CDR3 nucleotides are TGCAGCGTTGTTAGGGGGCAGTTAGATACGCAGTATTTT.